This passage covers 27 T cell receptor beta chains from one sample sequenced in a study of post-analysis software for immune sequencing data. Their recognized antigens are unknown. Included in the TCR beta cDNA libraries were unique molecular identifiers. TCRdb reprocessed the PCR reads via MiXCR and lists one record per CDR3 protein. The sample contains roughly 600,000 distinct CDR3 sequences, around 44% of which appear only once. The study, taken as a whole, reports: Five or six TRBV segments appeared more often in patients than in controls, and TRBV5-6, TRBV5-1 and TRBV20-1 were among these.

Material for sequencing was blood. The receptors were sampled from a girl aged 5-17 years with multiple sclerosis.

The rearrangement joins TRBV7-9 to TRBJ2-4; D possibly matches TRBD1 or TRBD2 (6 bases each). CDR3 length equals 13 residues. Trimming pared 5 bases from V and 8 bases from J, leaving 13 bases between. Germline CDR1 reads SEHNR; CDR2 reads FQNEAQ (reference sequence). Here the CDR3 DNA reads TGTGCCAGCAGCCCCCCGGGGGCGGACATTCAGTACTTC. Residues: CASSPPGADIQYF.

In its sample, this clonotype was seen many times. CDR3 in DNA: TGCGCCAGCAGCTTCGGAAGGACTAGCGGTACAGATACGCAGTATTTT. It encodes CASSFGRTSGTDTQYF. The chain links TRBV5-1 to TRBJ2-3; 10 bases are shared with TRBD2. CDR1 and CDR2 from the germline V gene are SGHRS and YFSETQ. This CDR3 region has 16 residues. Trimming at V came to 2 bases and at J to 3 bases, leaving 6 bases not matched to a gene.

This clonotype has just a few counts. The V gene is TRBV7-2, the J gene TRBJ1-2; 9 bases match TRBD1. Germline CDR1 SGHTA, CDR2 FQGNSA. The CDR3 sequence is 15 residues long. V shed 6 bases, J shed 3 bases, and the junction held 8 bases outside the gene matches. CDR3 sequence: CASSREQGADYGYTF. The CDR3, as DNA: TGTGCCAGCAGTCGGGAACAGGGGGCCGACTATGGCTACACCTTC.

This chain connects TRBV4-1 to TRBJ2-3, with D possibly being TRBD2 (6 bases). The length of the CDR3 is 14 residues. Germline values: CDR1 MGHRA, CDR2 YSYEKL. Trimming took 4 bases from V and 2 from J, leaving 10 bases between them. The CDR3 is CASSRGGNTDTQYF. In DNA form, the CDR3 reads TGCGCCAGCAGCCGGGGCGGGAACACAGATACGCAGTATTTT.

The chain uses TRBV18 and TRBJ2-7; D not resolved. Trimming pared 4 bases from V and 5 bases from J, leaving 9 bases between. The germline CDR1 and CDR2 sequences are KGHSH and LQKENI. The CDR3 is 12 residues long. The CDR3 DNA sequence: TGTGCCAGCTCACTGAGGAATGACGAGCAGTACTTC. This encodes CASSLRNDEQYF.

The CDR3 DNA reads TGTGCCAGCAGTTTACGAGCTGGGGACTTCTACGAGCAGTACTTC. It yields the protein CASSLRAGDFYEQYF. This chain uses TRBV27 with TRBJ2-7, with D possibly TRBD2 on 6 matching bases. The CDR3 contains 15 residues. Germline values: CDR1 MNHEY, CDR2 SMNVEV (reference sequence). V was pared by 2 bases and J by 3 bases, with 14 bases between.

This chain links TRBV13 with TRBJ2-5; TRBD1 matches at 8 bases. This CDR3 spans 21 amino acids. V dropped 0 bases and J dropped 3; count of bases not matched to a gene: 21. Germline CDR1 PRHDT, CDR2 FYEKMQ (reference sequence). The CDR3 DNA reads TGTGCCAGCAGCTTAGGTCCTGGGACAGGCAAATACGCCGTTAAAGAAGAGACCCAGTACTTC. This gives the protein CASSLGPGTGKYAVKEETQYF.

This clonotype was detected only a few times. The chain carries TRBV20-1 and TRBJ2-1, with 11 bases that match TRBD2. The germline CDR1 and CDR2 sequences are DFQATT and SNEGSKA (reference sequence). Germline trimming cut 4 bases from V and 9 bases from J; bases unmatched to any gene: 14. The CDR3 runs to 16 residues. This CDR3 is CSATRLAGGRIGEQFF. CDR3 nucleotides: TGCAGTGCTACGCGGTTAGCGGGGGGGCGTATTGGTGAGCAGTTCTTC.

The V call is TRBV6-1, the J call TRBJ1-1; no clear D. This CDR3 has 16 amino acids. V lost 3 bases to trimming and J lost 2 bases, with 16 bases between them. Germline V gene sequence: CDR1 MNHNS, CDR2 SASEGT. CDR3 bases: TGTGCCAGCAGTGAGTCGGCAGGCTCCCCTAACACTGAAGCTTTCTTT. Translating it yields CASSESAGSPNTEAFF.

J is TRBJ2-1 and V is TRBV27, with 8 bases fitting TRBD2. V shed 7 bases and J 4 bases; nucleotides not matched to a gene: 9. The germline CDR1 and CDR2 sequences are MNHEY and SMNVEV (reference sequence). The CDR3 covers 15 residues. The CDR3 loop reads CASTDSTGGYNEQFF. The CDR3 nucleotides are TGTGCCAGCACCGATTCAACGGGAGGGTACAATGAGCAGTTCTTC.

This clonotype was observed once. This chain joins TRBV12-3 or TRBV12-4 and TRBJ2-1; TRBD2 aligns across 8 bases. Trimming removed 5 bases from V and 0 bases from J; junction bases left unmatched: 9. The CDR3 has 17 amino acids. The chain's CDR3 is CASSPLRGVTSYNEQFF. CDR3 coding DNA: TGTGCCAGCAGTCCCCTGCGGGGGGTAACCTCCTACAATGAGCAGTTCTTC.

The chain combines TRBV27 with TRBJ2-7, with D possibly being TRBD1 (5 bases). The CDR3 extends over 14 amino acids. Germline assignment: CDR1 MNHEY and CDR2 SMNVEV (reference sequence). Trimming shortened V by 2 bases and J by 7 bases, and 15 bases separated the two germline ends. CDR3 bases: TGTGCCAGCAGTTTACAGGGATCAGTGGGGGAGCAGTACTTC. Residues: CASSLQGSVGEQYF.

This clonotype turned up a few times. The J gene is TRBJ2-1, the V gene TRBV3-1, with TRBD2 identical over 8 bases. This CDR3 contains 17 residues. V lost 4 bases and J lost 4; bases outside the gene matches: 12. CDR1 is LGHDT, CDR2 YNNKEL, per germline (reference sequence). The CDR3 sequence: CASSPSLASGSYNEQFF. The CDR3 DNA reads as TGTGCCAGCAGCCCTTCCTTAGCTAGCGGGTCTTACAATGAGCAGTTCTTC.

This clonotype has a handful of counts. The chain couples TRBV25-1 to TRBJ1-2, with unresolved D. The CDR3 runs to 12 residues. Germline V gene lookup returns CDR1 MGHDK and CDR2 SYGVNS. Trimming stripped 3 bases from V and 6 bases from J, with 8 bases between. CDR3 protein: CASSDSVHGYTF. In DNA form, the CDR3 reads TGTGCCAGCAGTGATTCCGTTCATGGCTACACCTTC.

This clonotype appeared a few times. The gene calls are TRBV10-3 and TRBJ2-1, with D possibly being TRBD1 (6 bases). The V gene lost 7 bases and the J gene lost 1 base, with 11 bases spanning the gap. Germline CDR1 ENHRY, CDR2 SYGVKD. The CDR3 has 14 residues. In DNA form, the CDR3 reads TGTGCCATCAAGACAGGAGATTCCTACAATGAGCAGTTCTTC. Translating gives CAIKTGDSYNEQFF.

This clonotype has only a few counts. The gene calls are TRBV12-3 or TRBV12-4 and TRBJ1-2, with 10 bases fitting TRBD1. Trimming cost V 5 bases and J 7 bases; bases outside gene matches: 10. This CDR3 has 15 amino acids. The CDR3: CASSLSGTGDRGYTF. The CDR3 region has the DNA TGTGCCAGCAGTCTTAGCGGGACAGGGGATCGTGGCTACACCTTC.

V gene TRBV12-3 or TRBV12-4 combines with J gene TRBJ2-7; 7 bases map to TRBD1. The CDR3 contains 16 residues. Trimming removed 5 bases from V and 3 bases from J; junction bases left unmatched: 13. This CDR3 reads CASSPRTGFHHYEQYF. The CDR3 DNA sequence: TGTGCCAGCAGTCCCCGGACAGGTTTCCATCACTACGAGCAGTACTTC.

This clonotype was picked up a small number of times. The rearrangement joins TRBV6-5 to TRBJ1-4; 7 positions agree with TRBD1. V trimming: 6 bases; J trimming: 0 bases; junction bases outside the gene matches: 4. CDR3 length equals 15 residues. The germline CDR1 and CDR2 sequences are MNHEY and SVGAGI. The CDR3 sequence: CASRGTDPTNEKLFF. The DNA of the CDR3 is TGTGCCAGCAGGGGGACAGATCCAACTAATGAAAAACTGTTTTTT.

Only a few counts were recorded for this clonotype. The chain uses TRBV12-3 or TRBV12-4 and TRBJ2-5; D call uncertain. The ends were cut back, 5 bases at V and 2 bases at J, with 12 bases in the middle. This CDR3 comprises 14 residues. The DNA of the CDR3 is TGTGCCAGCAGTCCCTTCCGGACGCAAGAGACCCAGTACTTC. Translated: CASSPFRTQETQYF.

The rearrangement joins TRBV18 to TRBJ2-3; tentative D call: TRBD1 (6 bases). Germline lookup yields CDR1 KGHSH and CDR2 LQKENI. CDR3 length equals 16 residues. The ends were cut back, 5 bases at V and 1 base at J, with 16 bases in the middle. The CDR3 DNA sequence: TGTGCCAGCTCATTTGGGACCTACAGGGGCACAGATACGCAGTATTTT. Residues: CASSFGTYRGTDTQYF. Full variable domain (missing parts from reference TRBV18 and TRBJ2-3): NAGVMQNPRHLVRRRGQEARLRCSPMKGHSHVYWYRQLPEEGLKFMVYLQKENIIDESGMPKERFSAEFPKEGPSILRIQQVVRGDSAAYFCASSFGTYRGTDTQYFGPGTRLTVL.

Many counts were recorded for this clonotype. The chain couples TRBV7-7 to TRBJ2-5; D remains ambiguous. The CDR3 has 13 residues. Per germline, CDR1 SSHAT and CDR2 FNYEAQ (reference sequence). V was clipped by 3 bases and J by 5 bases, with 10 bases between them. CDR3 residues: CASSLEGLETQYF. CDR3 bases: TGTGCCAGCAGCTTGGAAGGGTTGGAGACCCAGTACTTC.

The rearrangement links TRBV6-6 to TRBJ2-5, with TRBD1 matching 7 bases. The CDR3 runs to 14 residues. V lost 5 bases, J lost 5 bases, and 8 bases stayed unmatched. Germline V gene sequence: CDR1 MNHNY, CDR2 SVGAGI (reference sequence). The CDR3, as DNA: TGTGCCAGCAGTCCGGGACAGCGGTGGGAGACCCAGTACTTC. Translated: CASSPGQRWETQYF.

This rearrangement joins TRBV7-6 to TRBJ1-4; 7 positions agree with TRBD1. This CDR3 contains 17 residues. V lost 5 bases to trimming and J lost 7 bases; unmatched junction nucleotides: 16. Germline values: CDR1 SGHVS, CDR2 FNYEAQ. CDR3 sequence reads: CASSQDPFTGAGEKLFF. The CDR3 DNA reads TGTGCCAGCAGCCAAGACCCGTTTACAGGGGCAGGTGAAAAACTGTTTTTT.

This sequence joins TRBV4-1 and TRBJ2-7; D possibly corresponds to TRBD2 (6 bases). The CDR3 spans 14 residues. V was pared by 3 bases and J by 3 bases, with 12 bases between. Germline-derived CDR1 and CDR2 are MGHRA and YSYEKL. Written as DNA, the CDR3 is TGCGCCAGCAGCCAGGGCGGGGAACGCTACGAGCAGTACTTC. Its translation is CASSQGGERYEQYF.

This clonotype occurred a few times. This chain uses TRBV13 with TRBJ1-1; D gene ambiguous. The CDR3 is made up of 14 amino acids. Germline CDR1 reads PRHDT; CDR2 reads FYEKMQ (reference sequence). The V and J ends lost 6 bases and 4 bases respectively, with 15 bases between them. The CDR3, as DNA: TGTGCCAGCAGTTTTACGGGCGTAGGCACTGAAGCTTTCTTT. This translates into CASSFTGVGTEAFF.

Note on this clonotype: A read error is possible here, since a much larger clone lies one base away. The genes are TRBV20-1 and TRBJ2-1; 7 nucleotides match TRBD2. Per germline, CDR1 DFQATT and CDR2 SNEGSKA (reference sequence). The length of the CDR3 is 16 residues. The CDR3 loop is CSANGRPEMDYNERFF. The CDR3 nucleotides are TGCAGTGCTAACGGGAGGCCTGAAATGGATTACAATGAGCGGTTCTTC.

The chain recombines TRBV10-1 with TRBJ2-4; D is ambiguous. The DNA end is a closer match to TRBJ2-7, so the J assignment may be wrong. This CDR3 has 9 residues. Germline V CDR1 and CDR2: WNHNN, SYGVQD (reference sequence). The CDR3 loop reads CAIYLEQYF. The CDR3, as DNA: TGCGCTATATATCTCGAGCAGTACTTC.